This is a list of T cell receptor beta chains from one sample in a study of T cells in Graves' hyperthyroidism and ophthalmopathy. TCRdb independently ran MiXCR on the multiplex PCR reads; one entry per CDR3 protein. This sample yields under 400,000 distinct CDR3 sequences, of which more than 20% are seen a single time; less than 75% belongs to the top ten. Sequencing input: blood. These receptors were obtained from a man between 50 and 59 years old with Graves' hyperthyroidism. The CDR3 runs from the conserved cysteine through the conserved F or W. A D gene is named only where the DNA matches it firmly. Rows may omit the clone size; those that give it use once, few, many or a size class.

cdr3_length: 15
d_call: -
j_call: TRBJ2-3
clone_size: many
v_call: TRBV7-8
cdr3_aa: CASSLLAGGRDTQYF
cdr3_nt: TGTGCCAGCAGCCTGCTGGCGGGTGGAAGGGATACGCAGTATTTT

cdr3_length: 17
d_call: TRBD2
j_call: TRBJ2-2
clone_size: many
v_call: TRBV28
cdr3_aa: CASSLPGLAENTGELFF
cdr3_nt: TGTGCCAGCAGTTTACCCGGACTAGCGGAGAACACCGGGGAGCTGTTTTTT

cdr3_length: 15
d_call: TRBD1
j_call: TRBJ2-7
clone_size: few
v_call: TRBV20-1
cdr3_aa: CSARDEAGGFYEQYF
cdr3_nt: TGCAGTGCTAGAGACGAAGCAGGGGGCTTCTACGAGCAGTACTTC

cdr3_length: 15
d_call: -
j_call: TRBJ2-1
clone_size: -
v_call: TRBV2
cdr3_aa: CASHTIEEPDNEQFF
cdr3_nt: TGTGCCAGCCATACTATCGAAGAGCCGGACAATGAGCAGTTCTTC

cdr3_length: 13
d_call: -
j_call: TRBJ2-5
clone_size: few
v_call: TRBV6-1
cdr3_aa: CASSRNLQETQYF
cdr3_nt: TGTGCCAGCAGCAGAAACCTCCAAGAGACCCAGTACTTC

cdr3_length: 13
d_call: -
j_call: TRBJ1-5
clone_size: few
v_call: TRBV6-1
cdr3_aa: CASSESSLSPQHF
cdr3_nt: TGTGCCAGCAGTGAATCTTCCCTTTCCCCCCAGCATTTT

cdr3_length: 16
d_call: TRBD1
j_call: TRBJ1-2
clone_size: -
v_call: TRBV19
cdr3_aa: CASSLMKMTGVDGYTF
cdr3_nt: TGTGCCAGTAGCTTAATGAAAATGACAGGGGTAGATGGCTACACCTTC

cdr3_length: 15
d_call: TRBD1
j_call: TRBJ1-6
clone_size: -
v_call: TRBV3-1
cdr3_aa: CASSPRTGGNSPLHF
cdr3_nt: TGTGCCAGCAGTCCGCGGACAGGCGGAAATTCACCCCTCCACTTT

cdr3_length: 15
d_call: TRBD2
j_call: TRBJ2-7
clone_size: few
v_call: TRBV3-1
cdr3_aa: CASRGTSGSAGEQYF
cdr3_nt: TGTGCCAGCAGAGGGACTAGCGGGAGCGCTGGGGAGCAGTACTTC

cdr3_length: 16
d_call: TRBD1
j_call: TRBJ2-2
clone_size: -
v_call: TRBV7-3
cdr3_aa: CASSIVGTDNTGELFF
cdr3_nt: TGTGCCAGCAGCATCGTGGGGACAGATAACACCGGGGAGCTGTTTTTT

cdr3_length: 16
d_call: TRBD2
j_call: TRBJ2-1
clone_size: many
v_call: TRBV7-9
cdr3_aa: CASSLVWREGQNEQFF
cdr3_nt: TGTGCCAGCAGCTTAGTCTGGCGGGAGGGCCAAAATGAGCAGTTCTTC

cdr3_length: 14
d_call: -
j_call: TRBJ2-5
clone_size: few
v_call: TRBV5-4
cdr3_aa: CASSLGLGIETQYF
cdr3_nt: TGTGCCAGCAGCTTGGGCCTTGGGATAGAGACCCAGTACTTC

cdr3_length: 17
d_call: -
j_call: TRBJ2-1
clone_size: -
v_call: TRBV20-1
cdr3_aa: CSARGGDTRSSYNEQFF
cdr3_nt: TGCAGTGCTAGAGGTGGGGACACCCGGAGCTCCTACAATGAGCAGTTCTTC

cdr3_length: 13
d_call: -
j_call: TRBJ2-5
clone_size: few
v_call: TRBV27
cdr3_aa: CASRGTDQETQYF
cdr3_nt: TGTGCCAGCAGAGGAACTGACCAAGAGACCCAGTACTTC

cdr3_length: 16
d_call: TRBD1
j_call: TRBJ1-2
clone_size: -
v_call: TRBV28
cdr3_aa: CASSLYRTGSGYGYTF
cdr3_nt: TGTGCCAGCAGTTTATATCGGACAGGGTCCGGCTATGGCTACACCTTC

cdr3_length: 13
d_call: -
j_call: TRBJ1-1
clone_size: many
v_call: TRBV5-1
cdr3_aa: CASSQNPGAEAFF
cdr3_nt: TGCGCCAGCAGCCAAAACCCAGGGGCCGAAGCTTTCTTT